This T cell receptor beta chain was identified in a study of OX40 agonist ivuxolimab in advanced cancers. Overall study: Aged about 20 to 80 with a mean of approximately 60 years, they were about 80% male.

The V gene's germline CDR1 is SNHLY and CDR2 FYNNEI. Trimming took 8 bases from V and 4 from J, leaving 26 bases between them. The CDR3 extends over 17 amino acids. The sampling schedule covered blood at baseline, cycle 4 day 1, and cycle 7 day 1. Clones were sequenced by immunoSEQ multiplex PCR, and TCRdb holds only the in-frame ones, with some missing. Here the sample spans roughly 86,000 clones, over 90% being singletons. The chain employs TRBV2 and TRBJ1-2, with a tentative D call TRBD1 (6 bases). The TCR sequence derives from an adult with an advanced solid tumor such as melanoma, head and neck, liver or kidney cancer. The sample consisted of CD4+ or CD8+ T cells sorted from blood, taken in a trial of the OX40 agonist ivuxolimab. This CDR3 is CASFKYRDKKGVYGYTF. The DNA for the CDR3 is TGTGCCAGCTTCAAATACCGGGACAAAAAAGGGGTCTATGGCTACACCTTC.